The next 30 T cell receptor beta chains were all read from a single sample in a study of cytomegalovirus exposure and HLA in healthy donors. PCR primers comprised 60 Vbeta and 13 Jbeta primers. TCRdb keeps only in-frame clones here, not all; method: immunoSEQ multiplex PCR. This sample has around 150,000 clones, with under 70% found just once. Sequencing was performed on PBMCs. The receptors originated from a woman aged 25-40 years in good health and CMV-seropositive.

The chain joins TRBV11-3 to TRBJ2-7; D remains ambiguous. CDR3 length: 12 amino acids. CDR1 is SGHNT, CDR2 YENEEA, per germline. V was shortened by 2 bases and J by 6 bases, with 8 bases between the two germline ends. CDR3 DNA sequence: TGTGCCAGCAGCTTACCGGGTGGCGAGCAGTACTTC. This encodes CASSLPGGEQYF.

This clone was recorded once. The chain has TRBV13 and TRBJ2-1; D is undetermined. Germline V lookup: CDR1 PRHDT, CDR2 FYEKMQ (reference sequence). Between the trimmed V and J ends, which lost 6 bases and 5 bases, there was a span of 14 bases. The CDR3 sequence is 14 residues long. CDR3: CASSSPTDNNEQFF. The CDR3, as DNA: TGTGCCAGCAGTTCCCCGACTGATAACAATGAGCAGTTCTTC.

The chain links TRBV4-1 to TRBJ1-3; a possible D gene is TRBD1 (6 bases). CDR1 is MGHRA and CDR2 is YSYEKL in the germline V gene. The CDR3 has 14 amino acids. Trimming removed 3 bases from V and 6 bases from J, with 12 bases in between. CDR3 DNA sequence: TGCGCCAGCAGCCAGCCCGGGACATTAAACACCATATATTTT. This codes for CASSQPGTLNTIYF.

In its sample, this clone was seen a few times. The rearrangement joins TRBV6-1 to TRBJ2-7; 10 positions match TRBD1. Germline V gene data show CDR1 as MNHNS and CDR2 as SASEGT. Trimming at V came to 9 bases and at J to 6 bases, leaving 11 bases not matched to a gene. The CDR3 length is 14 residues. CDR3 nucleotide sequence: TGTGCCAGTAGGACCGGGACAGGGGTTTTCGAGCAGTACTTC. Translated, it gives CASRTGTGVFEQYF.

This chain links TRBV7-9 with TRBJ1-1; possible D gene TRBD1, 5 bases. V was clipped by 2 bases and J by 2 bases, with 9 bases between them. This CDR3 has 14 residues. Germline V gives CDR1 SEHNR, CDR2 FQNEAQ (reference sequence). CDR3 nucleotides: TGTGCCAGCAGCTTACCCGACAGTAACACTGAAGCTTTCTTT. Translated, it gives CASSLPDSNTEAFF.

The chain uses TRBV21-1 and TRBJ1-6; TRBD1, the table's D call, was not compared with the DNA. TRBV21-1 counts as a pseudogene. The CDR3 spans 14 residues. The CDR3 region is CASSSDTDNSPLHF. CDR3 nucleotide sequence: TGTGCCAGCAGCAGCGACACCGATAATTCACCCCTCCACTTT.

About this clone: The final CDR3 position lacks the conserved phenylalanine or tryptophan, pointing to a likely read error. The gene calls are TRBV5-1 and TRBJ2-7, with TRBD2 matching over 7 bases. Losses at the gene ends were 2 bases for V and 3 bases for J; bases not matched to a gene: 8. There are 15 residues in the CDR3. Germline V gene sequence: CDR1 SGHRS, CDR2 YFSETQ. Here the CDR3 DNA reads TGCGCCAGCAGCTTAGGCGGGGGAGATAACTACGAGCAGTACTCC. Its translation: CASSLGGGDNYEQYS.

The chain couples TRBV6-5 to TRBJ1-1; D may be TRBD1 (6 bases). Germline V lookup: CDR1 MNHEY, CDR2 SVGAGI. This CDR3 comprises 13 residues. V lost 3 bases to trimming and J lost 6 bases, with 11 bases between them. Here the CDR3 reads CASSYQGRAEAFF. DNA of the CDR3: TGTGCCAGCAGTTATCAGGGGAGAGCTGAAGCTTTCTTT.

The rearrangement joins TRBV7-9 to TRBJ2-3, with TRBD2 matching over 11 bases. CDR1 and CDR2 (germline): SEHNR, FQNEAQ (reference sequence). Unmatched junction bases numbered 4, after V lost 5 bases and J lost 3 bases. There are 15 residues in the CDR3. The DNA for the CDR3 is TGTGCCAGCAGCCTGCTAGCGGGGGGTACAGATACGCAGTATTTT. It codes for CASSLLAGGTDTQYF.

This rearrangement joins TRBV11-3 to TRBJ2-2, with 16 bases lining up with TRBD2. The length of the CDR3 is 17 residues. V was clipped by 4 bases and J by 7 bases; unmatched bases: 6. Germline V lookup: CDR1 SGHNT, CDR2 YENEEA. CDR3 loop: CASSSGTSGRVGGELFF. CDR3 DNA sequence: TGTGCCAGCAGCTCGGGGACTAGCGGGAGGGTAGGCGGGGAGCTGTTTTTT.

The rearrangement links TRBV4-1 to TRBJ1-4; possible D gene TRBD1, 6 bases. CDR1 and CDR2 from the germline V gene are MGHRA and YSYEKL. Deletions cut 0 bases from V and 3 bases from J, with 8 bases between. The CDR3 sequence is 15 residues long. CDR3 sequence: CASSQDPGANEKLFF. The CDR3 nucleotides read TGCGCCAGCAGCCAAGACCCAGGGGCTAATGAAAAACTGTTTTTT.

This clone was seen a handful of times. The chain links TRBV5-4 to TRBJ1-6; D may be TRBD1 (5 bases). There are 14 residues in the CDR3. Germline V gives CDR1 SGHNT, CDR2 YYREEE (reference sequence). Trimming stripped 2 bases from V and 8 bases from J, with 11 bases between. The CDR3 DNA reads as TGTGCCAGCAGCTTCCCCAGGGTGGATTCACCCCTCCACTTT. It encodes CASSFPRVDSPLHF. The full variable domain, in which reference TRBV5-4 and TRBJ1-6 provide the parts outside the CDR3, is ETGVTQSPTHLIKTRGQQVTLRCSSQSGHNTVSWYQQALGQGPQFIFQYYREEENGRGNFPPRFSGLQFPNYSSELNVNALELDDSALYLCASSFPRVDSPLHFGNGTRLTVT.

DNA for the CDR3: TGCGCCAGCAGCCAAACTACAGGGGGCTCTGGAAACACCATATATTTT. This sequence encodes CASSQTTGGSGNTIYF. V usage is TRBV4-1 and J usage is TRBJ1-3; 8 bases align to TRBD1. CDR3 length equals 16 residues. The V gene end was trimmed by 2 bases and the J gene end by 0 bases; junction bases not matched to a gene: 3. Germline CDR1 and CDR2: MGHRA and YSYEKL.

The DNA of the CDR3 is TGTGCCAGCAGCGGGGACAGGAGATCGGAGACCCAGTACTTC. It specifies CASSGDRRSETQYF. The chain couples TRBV13 to TRBJ2-5; 8 nucleotides agree with TRBD1. This CDR3 has 14 residues. Germline trimming cut 5 bases from V and 5 bases from J; bases unmatched to any gene: 7. Per the germline V gene, CDR1 is PRHDT and CDR2 is FYEKMQ (reference sequence).

The chain has TRBV6-1 and TRBJ1-1; no reliable D call. Germline CDR1 is MNHNS and CDR2 is SASEGT. This CDR3 comprises 13 residues. With 5 bases removed from V and 4 bases from J, the gap between germline ends came to 11 bases. CDR3: CASSLTATTEAFF. CDR3 coding DNA: TGTGCCAGCAGTCTCACAGCAACCACTGAAGCTTTCTTT.

This clone was seen a handful of times. The gene calls are TRBV7-9 and TRBJ2-2; 10 nucleotides line up with TRBD1. The J segment lost 3 bases and the V segment lost 8 bases, leaving 3 bases of the junction unmatched. This CDR3 comprises 14 residues. CDR1 is SEHNR and CDR2 is FQNEAQ in the germline V gene (reference sequence). CDR3: CASPGTGDTGELFF. The CDR3 nucleotides are TGTGCCAGCCCTGGGACAGGGGACACCGGGGAGCTGTTTTTT.

In its sample, this clone was seen a few times. V usage is TRBV5-5 and J usage is TRBJ2-5; D perhaps matches TRBD1 (6 bases). The CDR3 length is 13 residues. Germline V lookup: CDR1 SGHKS, CDR2 YYEKEE (reference sequence). V shed 5 bases and J shed 3 bases, with 11 bases lying between them. CDR3 residues: CASSKQGKETQYF. For the CDR3, the DNA is TGTGCCAGCAGTAAACAGGGAAAAGAGACCCAGTACTTC.

The J gene is TRBJ1-3, the V gene TRBV5-1; unclear D gene. The V end lost 0 bases, the J end lost 0 bases, and 13 bases lay between the germline ends. CDR3 length equals 17 residues. In germline, CDR1 is SGHRS, CDR2 YFSETQ. For the CDR3, the DNA is TGCGCCAGCAGCTTGGGTTCGGCGGTTAGCTCTGGAAACACCATATATTTT. This codes for CASSLGSAVSSGNTIYF.

The chain is built from TRBV6-5 and TRBJ2-2; TRBD1 is a possible D gene (5 bases). Germline lookup yields CDR1 MNHEY and CDR2 SVGAGI. With 0 bases removed from V and 4 bases from J, the gap between germline ends came to 9 bases. This CDR3 comprises 15 residues. The CDR3 DNA is TGTGCCAGCAGTTACTCGACTGACAGCACCGGGGAGCTGTTTTTT. Translation gives CASSYSTDSTGELFF.

The rearrangement links TRBV6-5 to TRBJ2-7; D gene unclear. The V and J ends lost 5 bases and 1 base respectively, with 9 bases between them. Germline CDR1 and CDR2: MNHEY and SVGAGI. The CDR3 covers 13 residues. DNA for the CDR3: TGTGCCAGCAGTCCTTACGGTTCCTACGAGCAGTACTTC. Its translation: CASSPYGSYEQYF.

This clone was picked up a small number of times. The chain combines TRBV10-3 with TRBJ2-7, with D possibly being TRBD1 (5 bases). Germline CDR1 and CDR2: ENHRY and SYGVKD. V was shortened by 2 bases and J by 4 bases, with 6 bases between the two germline ends. This CDR3 has 12 residues. The CDR3 loop reads CAISETGYEQYF. The CDR3 nucleotides are TGTGCCATCAGTGAGACAGGATACGAGCAGTACTTC.

This clone was counted a single time. This chain connects TRBV13 to TRBJ1-4, with D tentatively TRBD1 (6 bases). V was cut by 0 bases and J by 10 bases, with 6 bases left in between. Germline CDR1 PRHDT, CDR2 FYEKMQ (reference sequence). This CDR3 has 12 residues. CDR3 in amino acids: CASSLGRGKLFF. The CDR3 DNA is TGTGCCAGCAGCTTAGGCAGGGGAAAACTGTTTTTT.

V gene TRBV27 combines with J gene TRBJ2-2; the D gene is possibly TRBD1 (6 bases). V lost 7 bases and J lost 7, with 16 bases in between. Looked up from germline, CDR1 is MNHEY and CDR2 is SMNVEV (reference sequence). This CDR3 is 14 amino acids long. CDR3 residues: CASTRGIGSGELFF. CDR3 bases: TGTGCCAGCACAAGGGGGATTGGGAGCGGGGAGCTGTTTTTT.

The chain recombines TRBV14 with TRBJ1-1, with 8 bases identical to TRBD1. CDR3 length: 12 amino acids. Per the germline V gene, CDR1 is SGHDN and CDR2 is FVKESK. The V gene end was trimmed by 5 bases and the J gene end by 11 bases; junction bases not matched to a gene: 7. The CDR3 protein is CASSVRDRKAFF. The CDR3 bases are TGTGCCAGCAGCGTCCGGGACAGGAAGGCTTTCTTT. The complete variable domain, with remaining parts taken from reference TRBV14 and TRBJ1-1, reads EAGVTQFPSHSVIEKGQTVTLRCDPISGHDNLYWYRRVMGKEIKFLLHFVKESKQDESGMPNNRFLAERTGGTYSTLKVQPAELEDSGVYFCASSVRDRKAFFGQGTRLTVV.

The rearrangement joins TRBV6-1 to TRBJ1-2, with D uncertain. V lost 7 bases, J lost 0 bases, and 12 bases lay in between. The CDR3 sequence is 14 residues long. The germline V gene has CDR1 MNHNS and CDR2 SASEGT. CDR3 sequence (DNA): TGTGCCAGCATCCTGGTCAGGCCTAACTATGGCTACACCTTC. Protein product: CASILVRPNYGYTF.

The chain carries TRBV27 and TRBJ2-7, with 11 bases aligning to TRBD2. The CDR3 is 15 amino acids. Looked up from germline, CDR1 is MNHEY and CDR2 is SMNVEV (reference sequence). After removal of 5 bases from V and 6 bases from J, the junction contained 9 bases not matched to a gene. For the CDR3, the DNA is TGTGCCAGCAGTCTTAGCGGGGGGGCGGGTTTCGAGCAGTACTTC. This encodes CASSLSGGAGFEQYF.

The J gene is TRBJ1-1, the V gene TRBV7-9, with D tentatively TRBD1 (5 bases). This CDR3 comprises 13 residues. V lost 4 bases and J lost 12, with 18 bases in between. Germline V gene data show CDR1 as SEHNR and CDR2 as FQNEAQ (reference sequence). The CDR3 protein is CASSSGGGGPPFF. The CDR3 DNA is TGTGCCAGCAGCTCTGGGGGGGGAGGTCCACCTTTCTTT.

The chain is built from TRBV5-6 and TRBJ2-3, with 8 bases matching TRBD2. The CDR3 sequence is 17 residues long. CDR1 SGHDT and CDR2 YYEEEE come from the germline V gene. J was trimmed by 2 bases and V by 2 bases; bases with no gene match: 10. The CDR3 reads CASSFFGRGDLTDTQYF. The CDR3 DNA is TGTGCCAGCAGCTTCTTCGGGAGGGGGGACCTCACAGATACGCAGTATTTT.

This clone was observed a single time. The genes are TRBV4-1 and TRBJ2-3, with 7 nucleotides matching TRBD2. In germline, CDR1 is MGHRA, CDR2 YSYEKL. This CDR3 region has 16 residues. The V gene end was trimmed by 1 base and the J gene end by 0 bases; junction bases not matched to a gene: 4. DNA of the CDR3: TGCGCCAGCAGCCAAGGATCGGGACTAAGCACAGATACGCAGTATTTT. Translated, it gives CASSQGSGLSTDTQYF.

This clone came up a few times. The chain has TRBV9 and TRBJ2-7; 7 bases match TRBD1. Germline trimming cut 4 bases from V and 4 bases from J; bases unmatched to any gene: 5. CDR3 length: 13 amino acids. Per the germline V gene, CDR1 is SGDLS and CDR2 is YYNGEE. The CDR3 region is CASSSRQGYEQYF. In DNA, the CDR3 is TGTGCCAGCAGCTCCCGACAGGGTTACGAGCAGTACTTC.